The 27 T cell receptor beta chains in this list originate from one sample, sequenced in a study of T-cell memory formation after mild COVID-19. One entry per CDR3 protein, called by TCRdb with MiXCR from the 5' RACE reads. The table includes 110,000 to 150,000 distinct CDR3 sequences, 11% to 15% detected once. Sequenced sample: PBMCs or a T cell subset sorted from them (not recorded which). The origin of the receptors is an adult woman who had mild COVID-19 (a few samples of this study predate the infection). Cell type and time point are not known.

This clonotype was detected a few times. This CDR3 is CASTTGINTEAFF. The CDR3 nucleotides read TGTGCCAGTACCACGGGGATTAACACTGAAGCTTTCTTT. This chain connects TRBV9 to TRBJ1-1; unclear D gene. The ends were cut back, 8 bases at V and 2 bases at J, with 13 bases in the middle. CDR1 SGDLS and CDR2 YYNGEE come from the germline V gene. The CDR3 totals 13 residues.

A few counts support this clonotype. The chain joins TRBV18 to TRBJ2-1; 11 nucleotides align to TRBD1. J was trimmed by 2 bases and V by 5 bases; bases with no gene match: 5. The CDR3 is 16 residues long. The germline gives CDR1 KGHSH, CDR2 LQKENI. In DNA form, the CDR3 reads TGTGCCAGCTCATCGGGACAGGGGGTACCCTACAATGAGCAGTTCTTC. This codes for CASSSGQGVPYNEQFF.

The V gene is TRBV7-9, the J gene TRBJ2-1, with D perhaps matching TRBD2 (5 bases). The CDR3 is 15 residues long. Germline values: CDR1 SEHNR, CDR2 FQNEAQ (reference sequence). Trimming left V 4 bases short and J 3 bases short, with 13 bases between. Here the CDR3 reads CASSSPGGLYNEQFF. The CDR3 coding sequence is TGTGCCAGCAGCTCCCCGGGCGGGCTCTACAATGAGCAGTTCTTC.

The V call is TRBV7-9, the J call TRBJ1-6, with D uncertain. The V end lost 2 bases, the J end lost 7 bases, and 9 bases lay between the germline ends. CDR1 and CDR2 (germline): SEHNR, FQNEAQ (reference sequence). The CDR3 consists of 14 residues. CDR3 sequence (DNA): TGTGCCAGCAGCTTATGGGAGTTCAATTCACCCCTCCACTTT. Amino acids: CASSLWEFNSPLHF.

There are a few counts of this clonotype. This sequence joins TRBV29-1 and TRBJ2-7, with D possibly matching TRBD1 (5 bases). The CDR3 is made up of 13 amino acids. In germline, CDR1 is SQVTM, CDR2 ANQGSEA. V was shortened by 6 bases and J by 2 bases, with 14 bases between the two germline ends. The CDR3 DNA reads as TGCAGCGTCGCAAAACAGGAAACCTACGAGCAGTACTTC. This encodes CSVAKQETYEQYF.

CDR3 nucleotide sequence: TGTGCCAGCAGCACCGGGGGACACCTCTACGAGCAGTACTTC. As protein: CASSTGGHLYEQYF. The chain uses TRBV7-9 and TRBJ2-7; D might be TRBD1 or TRBD2, each matching 6 bases. This CDR3 has 14 amino acids. V dropped 5 bases and J dropped 3 bases, with 14 bases sitting between them. Looked up from germline, CDR1 is SEHNR and CDR2 is FQNEAQ (reference sequence).

This clonotype has at least ten counts. The J gene is TRBJ1-1, the V gene TRBV5-1; D gene uncertain. With 0 bases removed from V and 11 bases from J, the gap between germline ends came to 14 bases. CDR3 length equals 13 residues. Germline-derived CDR1 and CDR2 are SGHRS and YFSETQ. The CDR3: CASSLDPGLVAFF. DNA of the CDR3: TGCGCCAGCAGCTTGGATCCCGGGTTGGTCGCTTTCTTT.

This clonotype has more than one count but fewer than ten. This chain joins TRBV4-1 and TRBJ2-1, with D hard to call. The CDR3 spans 13 residues. Germline V CDR1 and CDR2: MGHRA, YSYEKL. Trimming left V 1 base short and J 5 bases short, with 6 bases between. The CDR3 sequence is CASSQGDNNEQFF. CDR3 DNA: TGCGCCAGCAGCCAAGGTGATAACAATGAGCAGTTCTTC.

This clonotype was seen many times. The chain is built from TRBV12-3 or TRBV12-4 and TRBJ2-1; 11 bases are shared with TRBD2. This CDR3 has 16 amino acids. Trimming removed 3 bases from V and 7 bases from J; junction bases left unmatched: 8. This CDR3 is CASSFVLAGDDNEQFF. CDR3 DNA: TGTGCCAGCAGTTTCGTACTAGCGGGAGATGATAATGAGCAGTTCTTC.

This clonotype was counted at least ten times. J is TRBJ2-5 and V is TRBV4-3, with D unclear. The CDR3 is made up of 15 amino acids. V was cut by 0 bases and J by 5 bases, with 13 bases left in between. From germline, CDR1 is LGHNA and CDR2 YSLEER. The CDR3 sequence is CASSQEYQELETQYF. Here the CDR3 DNA reads TGCGCCAGCAGCCAAGAGTATCAGGAGTTGGAGACCCAGTACTTC.

This chain uses TRBV4-2 with TRBJ1-1, with D unclear. This CDR3 has 16 residues. With 0 bases removed from V and 4 bases from J, the gap between germline ends came to 15 bases. Germline V CDR1 and CDR2: LGHNA, YNFKEQ. The CDR3 region is CASSQDIGWESTEAFF. The CDR3 nucleotides read TGTGCCAGCAGCCAAGATATAGGGTGGGAAAGCACTGAAGCTTTCTTT.

V and J are TRBV21-1 and TRBJ1-1; the DNA was not used to check the table's D call, TRBD1. TRBV21-1 counts as a pseudogene. CDR3 length equals 15 residues. CDR3 coding DNA: TGTGCCAGCAGCAAAGATGGGGGGGAGATCGGTGAAGCTTTCTTT. Its protein product is CASSKDGGEIGEAFF.

This clonotype was counted at least ten times. The J gene is TRBJ2-7, the V gene TRBV7-7; no definite D call. The CDR3 has 11 amino acids. The ends were cut back, 6 bases at V and 1 base at J, with 4 bases in the middle. Germline CDR1 and CDR2: SSHAT and FNYEAQ (reference sequence). Here the CDR3 reads CASRGSYEQYF. The CDR3 DNA reads as TGTGCCAGCAGGGGTTCCTACGAGCAGTACTTC.

The rearrangement uses TRBV5-1 and TRBJ2-7; no clear D gene. The ends were cut back, 2 bases at V and 7 bases at J, with 7 bases in the middle. Germline loops: CDR1 SGHRS, CDR2 YFSETQ. The CDR3 sequence is 11 residues long. CDR3 bases: TGCGCCAGCAGCTTAGCAGGAGAGCAGTACTTC. As protein: CASSLAGEQYF.

This clonotype was seen a few times. The J gene is TRBJ2-7, the V gene TRBV7-9; no clear D. Trimming cost V 2 bases and J 3 bases, with 11 bases left between them. Germline CDR1 SEHNR, CDR2 FQNEAQ (reference sequence). The CDR3 runs 14 residues. The CDR3 coding sequence is TGTGCCAGCAGCTTATTGGGCGATAACTACGAGCAGTACTTC. Protein sequence: CASSLLGDNYEQYF.

V usage is TRBV12-5 and J usage is TRBJ2-3; D is perhaps TRBD2 (6 bases). The CDR3 is 17 amino acids. Germline V CDR1 and CDR2: LGHNT, FRNRAP. Trimming cost V 0 bases and J 4 bases, with 17 bases left between them. DNA for the CDR3: TGTGCTAGTGGTTTGGTGGGGCCGGCGGGGATCCCAGATACGCAGTATTTT. It is translated as CASGLVGPAGIPDTQYF.

The V gene is TRBV7-6, the J gene TRBJ2-1; tentatively, D is TRBD2 (6 bases). CDR3 length equals 14 residues. Germline-derived CDR1 and CDR2 are SGHVS and FNYEAQ. The V gene lost 1 base and the J gene lost 8 bases, with 12 bases spanning the gap. This CDR3 reads CASSLELGEDEQFF. The CDR3 DNA follows: TGTGCCAGCAGCTTAGAGCTAGGGGAGGATGAGCAGTTCTTC.

This chain joins TRBV2 and TRBJ1-1; 12 nucleotides match TRBD1. The V gene's germline CDR1 is SNHLY and CDR2 FYNNEI. V was clipped by 6 bases and J by 7 bases; unmatched bases: 6. The CDR3 contains 14 residues. The CDR3 DNA reads TGTGCCAGCAGGGGGGGACAGGGGGCCTTTGAAGCTTTCTTT. This gives the protein CASRGGQGAFEAFF.

The chain combines TRBV9 with TRBJ1-1; TRBD1 matches at 8 bases. Germline values: CDR1 SGDLS, CDR2 YYNGEE. This CDR3 contains 15 residues. The J segment lost 3 bases and the V segment lost 3 bases, leaving 7 bases of the junction unmatched. DNA of the CDR3: TGTGCCAGCAGCGGAACAGGGGGGGAGGACACTGAAGCTTTCTTT. Translating it yields CASSGTGGEDTEAFF.

This clonotype occurred a few times. The chain combines TRBV4-2 with TRBJ2-3; TRBD2 might be the D (6 bases). V was pared by 0 bases and J by 2 bases, with 12 bases between. This CDR3 region has 16 residues. Germline CDR1 and CDR2: LGHNA and YNFKEQ. The CDR3 protein is CASSQDLGTATDTQYF. CDR3 nucleotide sequence: TGTGCCAGCAGCCAAGATTTGGGGACTGCCACAGATACGCAGTATTTT.

This clonotype was seen only a few times. This chain joins TRBV6-5 and TRBJ1-2; possible D gene TRBD1, 5 bases. The CDR3 runs to 14 residues. V dropped 4 bases and J dropped 8 bases, with 17 bases sitting between them. CDR1 is MNHEY and CDR2 is SVGAGI in the germline V gene. CDR3 nucleotide sequence: TGTGCCAGCAGTTCGGGACCGCGGATCCGAGGCTACACCTTC. Protein: CASSSGPRIRGYTF.

This clonotype occurred a few times. The chain carries TRBV20-1 and TRBJ2-1, with TRBD2 matching 14 bases. Germline assignment: CDR1 DFQATT and CDR2 SNEGSKA (reference sequence). The CDR3 consists of 16 residues. V lost 0 bases, J lost 9 bases, and 7 bases stayed unmatched. Here the CDR3 reads CSARDGLGLAGVEQFF. Here the CDR3 DNA reads TGCAGTGCTAGAGATGGATTGGGACTAGCGGGAGTTGAGCAGTTCTTC.

V gene TRBV20-1 combines with J gene TRBJ2-7; D uncertain. There are 13 residues in the CDR3. The germline V gene has CDR1 DFQATT and CDR2 SNEGSKA (reference sequence). Trimming removed 3 bases from V and 6 bases from J, with 15 bases in between. CDR3: CSASILGNFEQYF. The CDR3, as DNA: TGCAGTGCTAGTATTCTCGGAAACTTCGAGCAGTACTTC.

V is TRBV5-1 and J is TRBJ2-7; 12 positions match TRBD1. V lost 6 bases, J lost 3 bases, and 10 bases stayed unmatched. This CDR3 is built from 16 residues. Germline CDR1 and CDR2: SGHRS and YFSETQ. CDR3 region: CASTPSGTGGVYEQYF. As DNA, the CDR3 is TGCGCCAGCACCCCCAGCGGGACAGGGGGCGTCTACGAGCAGTACTTC.

This clonotype has a handful of counts. The chain couples TRBV9 to TRBJ1-1, with a possible D match to TRBD1 (6 bases). The CDR3 consists of 13 residues. Germline V CDR1 and CDR2: SGDLS, YYNGEE. V lost 4 bases and J lost 8, with 15 bases in between. CDR3 region: CASSPGTIGEAFF. The CDR3 bases are TGTGCCAGCAGCCCAGGGACAATAGGCGAAGCTTTCTTT.

The chain combines TRBV4-3 with TRBJ1-1, with D unresolved. V was cut by 0 bases and J by 1 base, with 9 bases left in between. Germline V lookup: CDR1 LGHNA, CDR2 YSLEER. The CDR3 has 15 residues. Here the CDR3 reads CASSQDSLPNTEAFF. In DNA form, the CDR3 reads TGCGCCAGCAGCCAAGATAGTTTGCCGAACACTGAAGCTTTCTTT.

In this sample, this clonotype turned up a few times. V is TRBV2 and J is TRBJ2-7; D gene ambiguous. Germline CDR1 SNHLY, CDR2 FYNNEI. The CDR3 consists of 17 residues. V was cut by 3 bases and J by 0 bases, with 18 bases left in between. The CDR3 protein is CASSEFSDTATSYEQYF. DNA for the CDR3: TGTGCCAGCAGTGAGTTTTCTGATACAGCTACCTCCTACGAGCAGTACTTC.